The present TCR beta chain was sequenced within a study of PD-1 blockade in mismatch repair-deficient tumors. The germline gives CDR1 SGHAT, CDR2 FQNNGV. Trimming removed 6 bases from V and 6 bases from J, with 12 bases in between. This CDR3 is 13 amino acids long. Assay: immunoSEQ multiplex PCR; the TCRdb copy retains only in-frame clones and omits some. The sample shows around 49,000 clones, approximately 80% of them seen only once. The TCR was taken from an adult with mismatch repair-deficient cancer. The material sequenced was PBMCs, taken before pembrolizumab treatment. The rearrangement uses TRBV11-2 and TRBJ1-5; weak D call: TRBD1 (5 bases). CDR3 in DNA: TGTGCCAGCAGTTGGGGGGGAGGTCAGCCCCAGCATTTT. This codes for CASSWGGGQPQHF.